Detailed here is one T cell receptor (beta chain). This specimen belongs to a study of human T cells and chemical hapten exposure. Using its own MiXCR run on the RACE reads, TCRdb lists one record per CDR3 protein. The sample consists of roughly 82,000 distinct CDR3 sequences, around 11% of them appearing once. The time point is: patch test 1, 2 weeks after DPC sensitization. Treatment noted: therapeutic diphenylcyclopropenone sensitization with weekly scalp DPC. Trimming took 3 bases from V and 2 from J, leaving 2 bases between them. The CDR3 spans 12 residues. Germline-derived CDR1 and CDR2 are SGHTA and FQGNSA.

The genes are TRBV7-2 and TRBJ1-5; D is undetermined. Sequences were derived from whole blood, sampled in connection with sensitization to the hapten diphenylcyclopropenone (DPC). This clonotype was sampled from a woman aged 55 to 70 with alopecia areata. Some clones in this sample may be carry-over from other donors' samples. The CDR3, as DNA: TGTGCCAGCAGCTTTGGCAATCAGCCCCAGCATTTT. Protein product: CASSFGNQPQHF.